Described below is a single T cell receptor (beta chain) sequence and its context. The data derive from a study of blood T cell repertoires in COVID-19. Overall study: There were acute and convalescent COVID-19 samples, and they came from the United States, Italy and Spain. Sample material is recorded as cDNA or gDNA derived from T cells, B-cell-depleted T cells, or PBMCs.

Source study methods: Estimation of nucleated cell counts relied on the amplification of reference gene primers. Repertoires were generated with immunoSEQ multiplex PCR, while TCRdb's copy carries only in-frame clones and drops some. Clone size and the V and J calls come from that table; the DNA yielded D and trimming. The sample lists 310,000 or so clones, around 83% seen once, with around 1.2% in the top ten. The CDR3 contains 17 residues. The V gene's germline CDR1 is KGHDR and CDR2 SFDVKD. Trimming took 4 bases from V and 1 from J; bases not matched to a gene: 5. The sample taken for sequencing was peripheral blood. The sequence was obtained from a woman between 50 and 59 years old with acute or convalescent COVID-19. The chain has TRBV24-1 and TRBJ2-1; TRBD2 agrees at 11 bases. The CDR3 is CATSDAGTSGSYNEQFF. CDR3 coding DNA: TGTGCCACCAGTGACGCCGGGACTAGCGGTTCCTACAATGAGCAGTTCTTC.